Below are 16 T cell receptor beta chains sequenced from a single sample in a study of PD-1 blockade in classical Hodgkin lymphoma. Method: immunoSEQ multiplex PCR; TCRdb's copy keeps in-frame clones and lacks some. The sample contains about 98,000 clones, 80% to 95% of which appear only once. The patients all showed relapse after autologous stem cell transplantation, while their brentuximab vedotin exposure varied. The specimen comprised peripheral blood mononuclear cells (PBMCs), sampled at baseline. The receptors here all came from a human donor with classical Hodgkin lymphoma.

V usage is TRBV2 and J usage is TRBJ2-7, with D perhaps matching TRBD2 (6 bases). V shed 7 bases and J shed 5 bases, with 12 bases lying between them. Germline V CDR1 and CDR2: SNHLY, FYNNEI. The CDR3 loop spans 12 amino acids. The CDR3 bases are TGTGCCAGCAACGGGAGAGTCAACGAGCAGTACTTC. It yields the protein CASNGRVNEQYF. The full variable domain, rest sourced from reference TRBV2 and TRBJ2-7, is EPEVTQTPSHQVTQMGQEVILRCVPISNHLYFYWYRQILGQKVEFLVSFYNNEISEKSEIFDDQFSVERPDGSNFTLKIRSTKLEDSAMYFCASNGRVNEQYFGPGTRLTVT.

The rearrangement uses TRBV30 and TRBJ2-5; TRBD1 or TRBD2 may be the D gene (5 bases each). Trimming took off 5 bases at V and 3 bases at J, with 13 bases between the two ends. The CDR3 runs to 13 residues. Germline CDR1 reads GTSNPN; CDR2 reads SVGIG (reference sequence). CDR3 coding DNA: TGTGCCTGGGGCCCCGGGACGGAAGAGACCCAGTACTTC. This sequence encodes CAWGPGTEETQYF.

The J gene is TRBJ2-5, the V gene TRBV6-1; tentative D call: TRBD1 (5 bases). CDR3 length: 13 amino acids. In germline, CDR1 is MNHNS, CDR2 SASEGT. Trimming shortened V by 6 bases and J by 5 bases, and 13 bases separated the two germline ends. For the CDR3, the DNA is TGTGCCAGCAGAGATAGGGGCGAGGAGACCCAGTACTTC. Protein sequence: CASRDRGEETQYF.

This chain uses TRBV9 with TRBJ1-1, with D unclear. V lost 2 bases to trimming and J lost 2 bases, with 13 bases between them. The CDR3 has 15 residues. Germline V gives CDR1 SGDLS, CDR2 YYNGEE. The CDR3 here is CASSVIRQYNTEAFF. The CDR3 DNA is TGTGCCAGCAGCGTGATCAGGCAGTATAACACTGAAGCTTTCTTT.

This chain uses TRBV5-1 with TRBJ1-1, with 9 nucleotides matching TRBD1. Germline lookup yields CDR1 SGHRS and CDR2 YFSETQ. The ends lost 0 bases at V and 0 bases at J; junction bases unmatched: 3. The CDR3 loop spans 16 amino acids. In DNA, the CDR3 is TGCGCCAGCAGCTTGGGACAGGGGGGATTGAACACTGAAGCTTTCTTT. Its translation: CASSLGQGGLNTEAFF.

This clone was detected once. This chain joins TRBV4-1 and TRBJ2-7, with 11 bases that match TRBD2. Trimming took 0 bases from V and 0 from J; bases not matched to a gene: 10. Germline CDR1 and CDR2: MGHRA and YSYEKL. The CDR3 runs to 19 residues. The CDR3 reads CASSQEGVAGGQSSYEQYF. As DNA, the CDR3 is TGCGCCAGCAGCCAAGAGGGGGTAGCGGGAGGGCAGAGCTCCTACGAGCAGTACTTC.

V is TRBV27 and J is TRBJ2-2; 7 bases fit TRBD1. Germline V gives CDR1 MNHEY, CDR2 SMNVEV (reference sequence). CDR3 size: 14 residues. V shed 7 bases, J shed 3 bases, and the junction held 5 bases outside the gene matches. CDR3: CASNPGTDTGELFF. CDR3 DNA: TGTGCCAGCAATCCCGGGACAGACACCGGGGAGCTGTTTTTT.

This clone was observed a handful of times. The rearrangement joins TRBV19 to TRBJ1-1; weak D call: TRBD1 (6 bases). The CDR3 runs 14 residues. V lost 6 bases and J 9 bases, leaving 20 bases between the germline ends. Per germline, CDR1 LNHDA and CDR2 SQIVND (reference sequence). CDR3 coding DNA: TGTGCCAGTAGAGTACCCGGGACATCCCTCCAAGCTTTCTTT. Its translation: CASRVPGTSLQAFF.

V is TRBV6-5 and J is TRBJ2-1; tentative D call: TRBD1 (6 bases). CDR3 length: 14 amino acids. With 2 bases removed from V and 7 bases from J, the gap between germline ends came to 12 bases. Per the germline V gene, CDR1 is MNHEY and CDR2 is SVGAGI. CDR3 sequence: CASSYRVGQNEQFF. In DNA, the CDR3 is TGTGCCAGCAGTTACAGGGTGGGACAAAATGAGCAGTTCTTC.

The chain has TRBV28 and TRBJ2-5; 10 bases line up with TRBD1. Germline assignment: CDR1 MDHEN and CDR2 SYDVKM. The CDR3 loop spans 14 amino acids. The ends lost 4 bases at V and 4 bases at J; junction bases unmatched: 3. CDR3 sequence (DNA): TGTGCCAGCAGTTCAGGGGACAGGGGAGAGACCCAGTACTTC. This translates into CASSSGDRGETQYF.

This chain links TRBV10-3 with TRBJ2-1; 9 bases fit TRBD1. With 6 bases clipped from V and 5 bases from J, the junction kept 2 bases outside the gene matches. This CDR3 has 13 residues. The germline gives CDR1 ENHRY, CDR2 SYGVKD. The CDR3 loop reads CAIRRTGDNEQFF. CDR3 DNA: TGTGCCATCAGGAGGACAGGGGACAATGAGCAGTTCTTC.

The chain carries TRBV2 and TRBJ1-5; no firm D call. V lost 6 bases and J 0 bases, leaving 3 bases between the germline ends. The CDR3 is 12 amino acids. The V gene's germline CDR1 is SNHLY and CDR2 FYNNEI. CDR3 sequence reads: CASSDSNQPQHF. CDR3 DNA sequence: TGTGCCAGCAGCGATAGCAATCAGCCCCAGCATTTT.

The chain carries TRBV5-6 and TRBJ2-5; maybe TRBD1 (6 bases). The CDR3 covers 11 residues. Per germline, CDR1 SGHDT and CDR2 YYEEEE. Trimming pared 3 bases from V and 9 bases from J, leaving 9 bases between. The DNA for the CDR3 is TGTGCCAGCAGCTCTACAGGGTCCCAGTACTTC. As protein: CASSSTGSQYF.

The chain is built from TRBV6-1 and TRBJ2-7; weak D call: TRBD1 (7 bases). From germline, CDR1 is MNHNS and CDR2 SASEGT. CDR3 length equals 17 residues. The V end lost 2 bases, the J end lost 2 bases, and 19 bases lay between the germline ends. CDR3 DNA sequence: TGTGCCAGCAGTGAACGGGAGACAGGGACCTTTACCTACGAGCAGTACTTC. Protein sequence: CASSERETGTFTYEQYF.

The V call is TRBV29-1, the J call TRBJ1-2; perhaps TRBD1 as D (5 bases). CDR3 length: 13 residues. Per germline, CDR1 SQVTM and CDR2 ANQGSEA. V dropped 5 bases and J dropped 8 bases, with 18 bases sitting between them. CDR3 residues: CSVQGAEPSGYTF. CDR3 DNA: TGCAGCGTTCAAGGGGCAGAACCCTCCGGCTACACCTTC.

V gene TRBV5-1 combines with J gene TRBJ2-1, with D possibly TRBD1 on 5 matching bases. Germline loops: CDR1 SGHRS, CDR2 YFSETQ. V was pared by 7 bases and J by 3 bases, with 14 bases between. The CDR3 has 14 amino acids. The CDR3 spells CASQGIQSYNEQFF. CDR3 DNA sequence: TGCGCCAGCCAGGGCATACAGAGCTACAATGAGCAGTTCTTC.